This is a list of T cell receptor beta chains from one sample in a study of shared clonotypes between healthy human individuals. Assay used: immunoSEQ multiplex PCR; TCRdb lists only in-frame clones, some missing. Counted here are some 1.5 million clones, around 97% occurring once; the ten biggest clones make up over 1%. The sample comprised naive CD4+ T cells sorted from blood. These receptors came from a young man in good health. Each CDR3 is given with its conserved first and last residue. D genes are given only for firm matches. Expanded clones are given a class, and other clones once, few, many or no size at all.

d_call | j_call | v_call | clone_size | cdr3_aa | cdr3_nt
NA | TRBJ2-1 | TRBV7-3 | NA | CASSLGLSREQFF | TGTGCCAGCAGCTTGGGACTTAGCCGTGAGCAGTTCTTC
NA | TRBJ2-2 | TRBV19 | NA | CASSSVSLGELFF | TGTGCCAGTTCCTCCGTGTCCTTGGGGGAGCTGTTTTTT
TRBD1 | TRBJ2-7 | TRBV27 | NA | CASSSRQGAYEQYF | TGTGCCAGCAGTTCCCGACAGGGGGCTTACGAGCAGTACTTC
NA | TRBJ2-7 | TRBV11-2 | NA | CASSLDTISYEQYF | TGTGCCAGCAGCTTGGATACCATTTCCTACGAGCAGTACTTC
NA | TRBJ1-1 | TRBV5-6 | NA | CASSWDHREAFF | TGTGCCAGCAGCTGGGACCACAGGGAGGCTTTCTTT
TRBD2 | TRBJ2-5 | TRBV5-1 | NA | CASKLTSGSETQYF | TGCGCCAGCAAATTGACTAGCGGGTCAGAGACCCAGTACTTC
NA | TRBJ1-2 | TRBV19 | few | CASSRTFKSQGYTF | TGTGCCAGTAGCCGGACGTTTAAATCGCAGGGCTACACCTTC
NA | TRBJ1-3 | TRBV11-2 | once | CALPGGRTGNTIYF | TGTGCACTCCCTGGGGGACGGACTGGAAACACCATATATTTT
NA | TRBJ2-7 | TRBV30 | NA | CAWSVGPNRTF | TGTGCCTGGAGTGTAGGCCCGAACCGAACTTTC
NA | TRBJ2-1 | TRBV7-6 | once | CASSPPLAIQFF | TGTGCCAGCAGCCCCCCCCTAGCAATCCAGTTCTTC
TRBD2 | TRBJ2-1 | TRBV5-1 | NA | CASSPGLAGGYNEQFF | TGCGCCAGCAGCCCAGGACTAGCGGGAGGGTACAATGAGCAGTTCTTC
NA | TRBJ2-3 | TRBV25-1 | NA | CASSDLFPQESSTDTQYF | TGTGCCAGCAGTGACCTTTTCCCTCAGGAAAGCAGCACAGATACGCAGTATTTT
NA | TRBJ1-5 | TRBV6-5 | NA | CASSYLPSNQPQHF | TGTGCCAGCAGTTACTTACCCTCCAATCAGCCCCAGCATTTT
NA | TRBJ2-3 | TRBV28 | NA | CASSLSFGVSTSTDTQYF | TGTGCCAGCAGTTTATCTTTCGGGGTGAGCACAAGCACAGATACGCAGTATTTT
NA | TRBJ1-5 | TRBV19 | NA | CASSYPGGAGPQHF | TGTGCCAGTAGTTACCCGGGGGGCGCCGGGCCCCAGCATTTT
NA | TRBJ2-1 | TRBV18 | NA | CASSPSLYNEQFF | TGTGCCAGCTCACCATCCCTTTACAATGAGCAGTTCTTC
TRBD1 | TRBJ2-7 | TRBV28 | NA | CASSSGQGHEQYF | TGTGCCAGCAGTTCGGGACAGGGGCACGAGCAGTACTTC
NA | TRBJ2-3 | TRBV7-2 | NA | CASSRQAPDTQYF | TGTGCCAGCAGCCGGCAAGCCCCAGATACGCAGTATTTT
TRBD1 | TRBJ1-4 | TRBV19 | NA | CASRQGVGRSNEKLFF | TGTGCCAGTAGGCAGGGGGTCGGCCGGTCTAATGAAAAACTGTTTTTT
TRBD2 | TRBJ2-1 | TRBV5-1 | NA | CASSLEGLAGGSGNEQFF | TGCGCCAGCAGCTTGGAGGGCCTAGCGGGAGGCTCGGGCAATGAGCAGTTCTTC
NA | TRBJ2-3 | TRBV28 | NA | CASGPGPSTDTQYF | TGTGCCAGCGGGCCGGGGCCTAGCACAGATACGCAGTATTTT
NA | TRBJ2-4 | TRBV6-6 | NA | CASSYGTGAKNIQYF | TGTGCCAGCAGTTACGGGACGGGAGCCAAAAACATTCAGTACTTC
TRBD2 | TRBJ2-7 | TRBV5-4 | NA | CASSLEAGIRPSEQYF | TGTGCCAGCAGCTTGGAAGCGGGGATCCGGCCCTCCGAGCAGTACTTC
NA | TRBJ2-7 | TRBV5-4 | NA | CASSLGGTYEQYF | TGTGCCAGCAGCTTGGGGGGTACCTACGAGCAGTACTTC
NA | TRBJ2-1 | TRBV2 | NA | CASTGYNEQFF | TGTGCCAGTACAGGTTACAATGAGCAGTTCTTC
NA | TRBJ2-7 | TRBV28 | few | CASSPRSTRRHEQYF | TGTGCCAGCAGCCCCCGTTCGACGAGACGGCACGAGCAGTACTTC
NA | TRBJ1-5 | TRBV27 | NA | CASKSTNGQHF | TGTGCCAGCAAATCGACCAACGGCCAGCATTTT
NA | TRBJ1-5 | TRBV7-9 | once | CASSPRGQPQHF | TGTGCCAGCAGCCCTCGGGGGCAGCCCCAGCATTTT
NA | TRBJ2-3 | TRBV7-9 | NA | CASSLAVGRRMYTDTQYF | TGTGCCAGCAGCTTAGCCGTGGGTCGGCGAATGTACACAGATACGCAGTATTTT
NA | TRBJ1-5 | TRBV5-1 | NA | CASSLGPNQPQHF | TGCGCCAGCAGCTTGGGGCCGAATCAGCCCCAGCATTTT
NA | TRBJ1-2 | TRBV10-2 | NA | CASMSEWIYGYTF | TGCGCCAGCATGTCCGAATGGATCTATGGCTACACCTTC
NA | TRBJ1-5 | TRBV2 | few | CASSEGSRDQPQHF | TGTGCCAGCAGTGAAGGCTCGCGCGATCAGCCCCAGCATTTT
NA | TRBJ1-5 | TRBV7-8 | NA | CASSLGWGQPQHF | TGTGCCAGCAGCTTAGGGTGGGGTCAGCCCCAGCATTTT
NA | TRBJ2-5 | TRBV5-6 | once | CASSLERAQETQYF | TGTGCCAGCAGCTTGGAAAGGGCCCAAGAGACCCAGTACTTC
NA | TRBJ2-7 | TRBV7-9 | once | CASSTHQGLYEQYF | TGTGCCAGCAGCACCCACCAGGGACTGTACGAGCAGTACTTC
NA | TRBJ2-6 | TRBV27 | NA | CATLPRGYSGANVLTF | TGTGCCACCTTACCCCGGGGTTACTCTGGGGCCAACGTCCTGACTTTC
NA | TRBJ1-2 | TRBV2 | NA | CASKMGPQNYGYTF | TGTGCCAGCAAAATGGGACCCCAAAACTATGGCTACACCTTC
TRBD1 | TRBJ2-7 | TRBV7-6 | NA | CASSLAPQGANSYEQYF | TGTGCCAGCAGCTTAGCCCCGCAGGGGGCGAATTCATACGAGCAGTACTTC
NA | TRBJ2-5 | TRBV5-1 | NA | CASCEGQETQYF | TGCGCCAGCTGTGAGGGGCAAGAGACCCAGTACTTC
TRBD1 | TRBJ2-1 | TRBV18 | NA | CASSPLDRGPLFGEQFF | TGTGCCAGCTCACCACTGGACAGGGGGCCCCTTTTCGGTGAGCAGTTCTTC
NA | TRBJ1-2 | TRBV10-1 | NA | CASSESPTHGYTF | TGCGCCAGCAGTGAGTCGCCGACACATGGCTACACCTTC
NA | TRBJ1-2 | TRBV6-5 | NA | CASSYGPGASYGYTF | TGTGCCAGCAGTTACGGGCCGGGGGCGAGCTATGGCTACACCTTC
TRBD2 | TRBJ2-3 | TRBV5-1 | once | CASSGSGTSTDTQYF | TGCGCCAGCAGCGGTAGCGGGACTAGCACAGATACGCAGTATTTT
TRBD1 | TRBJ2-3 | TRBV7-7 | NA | CASSRTGGADTQYF | TGTGCCAGCAGCCGAACAGGGGGTGCAGATACGCAGTATTTT
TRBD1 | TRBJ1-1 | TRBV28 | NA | CANRGQDSTEAFF | TGTGCCAACAGGGGGCAAGATTCCACTGAAGCTTTCTTT
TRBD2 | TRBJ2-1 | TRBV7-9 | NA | CASSFRAGGGEQFF | TGTGCCAGCAGCTTTAGGGCGGGAGGCGGTGAGCAGTTCTTC
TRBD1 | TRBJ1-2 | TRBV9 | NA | CASSNRDSPGYGYTF | TGTGCCAGCAGCAACCGGGACAGCCCTGGCTATGGCTACACCTTC
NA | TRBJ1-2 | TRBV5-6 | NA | CASSLAGVSGYTF | TGTGCCAGCAGCTTGGCGGGGGTCTCCGGCTACACCTTC
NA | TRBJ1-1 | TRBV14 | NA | CASSLNLRTEAFF | TGTGCCAGCAGCCTTAACCTGAGAACTGAAGCTTTCTTT
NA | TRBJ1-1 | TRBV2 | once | CASLYTSWNTEAFF | TGTGCCAGCCTTTACACATCCTGGAACACTGAAGCTTTCTTT
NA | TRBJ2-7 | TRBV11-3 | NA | CASSLVAGGPYEQYF | TGTGCCAGCAGTTTAGTGGCAGGTGGACCCTACGAGCAGTACTTC
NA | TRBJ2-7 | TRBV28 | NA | CASSPLRPPYEQYF | TGTGCCAGCAGTCCGCTCCGTCCCCCCTACGAGCAGTACTTC
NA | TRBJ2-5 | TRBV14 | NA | CASSQGFVRGETQYF | TGTGCCAGCAGCCAAGGGTTTGTAAGGGGTGAGACCCAGTACTTC
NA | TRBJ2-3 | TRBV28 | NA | CASSSSGAGLTDTQYF | TGTGCCAGCAGTTCCTCAGGGGCTGGTCTCACAGATACGCAGTATTTT
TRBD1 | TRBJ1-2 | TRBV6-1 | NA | CASSEGQTANYGYTF | TGTGCCAGCAGTGAGGGACAGACAGCTAACTATGGCTACACCTTC